The 16 T cell receptor beta chains below come from one sample, sequenced in a study of cytomegalovirus exposure and HLA in healthy donors. PCR primers comprised 60 Vbeta and 13 Jbeta primers. Only in-frame clones appear in the TCRdb table, and some are missing; sequencing was by immunoSEQ multiplex PCR. The data contain more than 110,000 clones, roughly 80% of them seen just once; the ten biggest clones take up 8.8%. Sequencing was done on a sample of PBMCs. Every receptor here comes from a woman in her forties or fifties in good health and CMV-seropositive.

This clone was seen more than once but under ten times. The chain uses TRBV15 and TRBJ2-4, with D uncertain. Germline CDR1 LNHNV, CDR2 YYDKDF (reference sequence). The CDR3 has 15 residues. Trimming left V 0 bases short and J 0 bases short, with 6 bases between. CDR3 sequence (DNA): TGTGCCACCAGCAGAGAATTAATAGCCAAAAACATTCAGTACTTC. Protein product: CATSRELIAKNIQYF.

This rearrangement joins TRBV27 to TRBJ1-5; 8 positions agree with TRBD1. Germline CDR1 is MNHEY and CDR2 is SMNVEV (reference sequence). CDR3 length: 14 amino acids. Trimming took 6 bases from V and 5 from J; bases not matched to a gene: 6. This CDR3 is CASSPGTGYQPQHF. As DNA, the CDR3 is TGTGCCAGCAGCCCAGGGACAGGATATCAGCCCCAGCATTTT.

CDR3 coding DNA: TGTGCCAGCAGCTTCCTGTTACGGACAGATACGCAGTATTTT. Translation gives CASSFLLRTDTQYF. The chain joins TRBV5-5 to TRBJ2-3; no clear D gene. The CDR3 sequence is 14 residues long. V was trimmed by 2 bases and J by 3 bases, leaving 10 bases between them. The germline gives CDR1 SGHKS, CDR2 YYEKEE (reference sequence).

The chain uses TRBV30 and TRBJ1-2; D call uncertain. Germline V gene data show CDR1 as GTSNPN and CDR2 as SVGIG (reference sequence). This CDR3 has 14 amino acids. Trimming removed 0 bases at V and 2 bases at J, with 10 bases between. In DNA, the CDR3 is TGTGCCTGGAGTGTTTTAAGCCGGAACTATGGCTACACCTTC. It translates to CAWSVLSRNYGYTF.

This clone was observed a handful of times. The gene calls are TRBV27 and TRBJ1-6; TRBD1 matches at 9 bases. V shed 3 bases, J shed 7 bases, and the junction held 4 bases outside the gene matches. The CDR3 is made up of 15 amino acids. CDR1 is MNHEY and CDR2 is SMNVEV in the germline V gene (reference sequence). The CDR3 sequence is CASSFGTGINSPLHF. The CDR3 DNA reads as TGTGCCAGCAGTTTCGGGACAGGGATAAATTCACCCCTCCACTTT.

The CDR3 DNA reads as TGCGCCAGCAGCCGGGGCAGGGGAGAGACCCAGTACTTC. This gives the protein CASSRGRGETQYF. The chain carries TRBV4-3 and TRBJ2-5; tentatively, D is TRBD1 (6 bases). With 4 bases removed from V and 4 bases from J, the gap between germline ends came to 10 bases. Germline V gives CDR1 LGHNA, CDR2 YSLEER. The CDR3 totals 13 residues.

This clone was detected once. The gene calls are TRBV9 and TRBJ1-2; D is unresolved. Germline loops: CDR1 SGDLS, CDR2 YYNGEE. The CDR3 totals 13 residues. V lost 3 bases to trimming and J lost 4 bases, with 10 bases between them. This CDR3 reads CASSAESAYGYTF. Here the CDR3 DNA reads TGTGCCAGCAGCGCCGAGTCCGCCTATGGCTACACCTTC.

This clone has just a few counts. The chain employs TRBV5-4 and TRBJ1-3; D gene unclear. The CDR3 sequence is 17 residues long. The germline V gene has CDR1 SGHNT and CDR2 YYREEE (reference sequence). The V and J ends lost 6 bases and 0 bases respectively, with 19 bases between them. CDR3 nucleotide sequence: TGTGCCAGCACCCCGGAGCGAAGTCCTCGCTCTGGAAACACCATATATTTT. Its protein is CASTPERSPRSGNTIYF.

The chain links TRBV7-9 to TRBJ1-2; D gene ambiguous. Germline V lookup: CDR1 SEHNR, CDR2 FQNEAQ (reference sequence). Trimming took off 1 base at V and 6 bases at J, with 9 bases between the two ends. This CDR3 region has 13 residues. DNA for the CDR3: TGTGCCAGCAGCTTAGGTCAGTTGGATGGCTACACCTTC. This sequence encodes CASSLGQLDGYTF.

The rearrangement joins TRBV2 to TRBJ2-7, with 14 bases aligning to TRBD2. Germline trimming cut 6 bases from V and 3 bases from J; bases unmatched to any gene: 13. Germline CDR1 reads SNHLY; CDR2 reads FYNNEI. There are 18 residues in the CDR3. The CDR3 bases are TGTGCCAGCAGGCCTCCGGGACTAGCGGGGGAATCCAACTACGAGCAGTACTTC. This codes for CASRPPGLAGESNYEQYF. Full variable domain (missing parts from reference TRBV2 and TRBJ2-7): EPEVTQTPSHQVTQMGQEVILRCVPISNHLYFYWYRQILGQKVEFLVSFYNNEISEKSEIFDDQFSVERPDGSNFTLKIRSTKLEDSAMYFCASRPPGLAGESNYEQYFGPGTRLTVT.

The genes are TRBV4-3 and TRBJ2-7, with TRBD1 matching 11 bases. Germline CDR1 is LGHNA and CDR2 is YSLEER. The V and J ends lost 1 base and 5 bases, in that order; junction bases with no gene match: 7. The CDR3 has 16 amino acids. Here the CDR3 DNA reads TGCGCCAGCAGCCAAGGGCCGGGGACAGGGGGGAACGAGCAGTACTTC. The encoded protein is CASSQGPGTGGNEQYF.

The rearrangement links TRBV7-2 to TRBJ2-1; perhaps TRBD2 as D (6 bases). Germline values: CDR1 SGHTA, CDR2 FQGNSA. The CDR3 spans 13 residues. Trimming left V 6 bases short and J 2 bases short, with 8 bases between. The CDR3 loop reads CASRRDPYNEQFF. The CDR3 DNA is TGTGCCAGCAGGCGGGATCCCTACAATGAGCAGTTCTTC.

J is TRBJ2-7 and V is TRBV5-4; no firm D call. Germline V gene data show CDR1 as SGHNT and CDR2 as YYREEE (reference sequence). Trimming left V 0 bases short and J 2 bases short, with 9 bases between. The CDR3 has 14 amino acids. The DNA of the CDR3 is TGTGCCAGCAGCTTGGGAGACACCACCTACGAGCAGTACTTC. Translating it yields CASSLGDTTYEQYF.

The chain couples TRBV7-2 to TRBJ1-6; possibly TRBD1 for D (5 bases). This CDR3 has 12 residues. Trimming took 7 bases from V and 10 from J, leaving 11 bases between them. Germline V gives CDR1 SGHTA, CDR2 FQGNSA. Here the CDR3 reads CASTMGGSPLHF. CDR3 coding DNA: TGTGCCAGCACTATGGGGGGATCACCCCTCCACTTT.

The V gene is TRBV28, the J gene TRBJ2-1; possibly TRBD2 for D (5 bases). V was cut by 7 bases and J by 0 bases, with 13 bases left in between. The V gene's germline CDR1 is MDHEN and CDR2 SYDVKM. The CDR3 is 15 amino acids. This chain's CDR3 is CASTPSGVSYNEQFF. In nucleotides, the CDR3 is TGTGCCAGCACCCCCTCCGGGGTCTCCTACAATGAGCAGTTCTTC.

The gene calls are TRBV27 and TRBJ1-1, with D maybe TRBD1 (5 bases). CDR3 size: 15 residues. CDR1 and CDR2 (germline): MNHEY, SMNVEV (reference sequence). Trimming stripped 3 bases from V and 0 bases from J, with 11 bases between. As DNA, the CDR3 is TGTGCCAGCAGTTTTCAAGGGGCGGTGAACACTGAAGCTTTCTTT. It translates to CASSFQGAVNTEAFF.